The 26 T cell receptor beta chains reported below all come from one sample, sequenced in a study of blood T cell repertoires in COVID-19. Method: immunoSEQ multiplex PCR; TCRdb's copy keeps in-frame clones and lacks some. This table holds about 180,000 clones, approximately 80% found once. The sequenced sample consisted of peripheral blood. All receptors derive from a human donor in a cohort sampled during active COVID-19.

The V and J genes are TRBV19 and TRBJ1-1; perhaps TRBD1 as D (6 bases). The CDR3 runs 14 residues. Trimming left V 7 bases short and J 0 bases short, with 12 bases between. From germline, CDR1 is LNHDA and CDR2 SQIVND (reference sequence). CDR3 DNA sequence: TGTGCCAGTAAGCAGGGGACTATGAACACTGAAGCTTTCTTT. It is translated as CASKQGTMNTEAFF.

This sequence joins TRBV4-1 and TRBJ1-3, with a weak D call TRBD1 (6 bases). The CDR3 runs to 13 residues. Trimming pared 5 bases from V and 7 bases from J, leaving 12 bases between. Germline CDR1 MGHRA, CDR2 YSYEKL. The CDR3 nucleotides are TGCGCCAGCAGCACACACAGGGTGAACACCATATATTTT. Translated, it gives CASSTHRVNTIYF.

The genes are TRBV19 and TRBJ1-1; no definite D call. The CDR3 extends over 13 amino acids. V was shortened by 3 bases and J by 4 bases, with 9 bases between the two germline ends. Per the germline V gene, CDR1 is LNHDA and CDR2 is SQIVND (reference sequence). The CDR3 DNA reads TGTGCCAGTAGTATCAATTCGGGCACTGAAGCTTTCTTT. It yields the protein CASSINSGTEAFF.

The chain recombines TRBV7-9 with TRBJ1-2; no reliable D call. Germline V gives CDR1 SEHNR, CDR2 FQNEAQ (reference sequence). The CDR3 consists of 18 residues. V was trimmed by 4 bases and J by 1 base, leaving 22 bases between them. CDR3 nucleotide sequence: TGTGCCAGCAGCTCCGTAGGAGGGTCTCGCGCCTATAACTATGGCTACACCTTC. Its protein product is CASSSVGGSRAYNYGYTF.

The chain uses TRBV2 and TRBJ1-4; D is possibly TRBD1 (6 bases). CDR1 is SNHLY, CDR2 FYNNEI, per germline. With 11 bases removed from V and 0 bases from J, the gap between germline ends came to 19 bases. The CDR3 spans 16 residues. The DNA of the CDR3 is TGTGCCTGTACACAGGGACTACGAGCAACTAATGAAAAACTGTTTTTT. This gives the protein CACTQGLRATNEKLFF.

The chain couples TRBV7-9 to TRBJ1-2; D not resolved. The CDR3 contains 13 residues. Between the trimmed V and J ends, which lost 3 bases and 7 bases, there was a span of 12 bases. CDR1 SEHNR and CDR2 FQNEAQ come from the germline V gene (reference sequence). The CDR3: CASSFSGEAGYTF. The CDR3 DNA follows: TGTGCCAGCAGCTTTTCCGGTGAGGCTGGCTACACCTTC.

This rearrangement joins TRBV25-1 to TRBJ1-1; D not certain. The V gene lost 4 bases and the J gene lost 1 base, with 19 bases spanning the gap. In germline, CDR1 is MGHDK, CDR2 SYGVNS. The CDR3 covers 17 residues. The CDR3 DNA follows: TGTGCCAGCAGTGCGGCGGGAGTGGAGTGGCCGAACACTGAAGCTTTCTTT. It encodes CASSAAGVEWPNTEAFF.

The chain carries TRBV19 and TRBJ1-1; D uncertain. The V gene lost 5 bases and the J gene lost 9 bases, with 19 bases spanning the gap. Germline CDR1 reads LNHDA; CDR2 reads SQIVND (reference sequence). The CDR3 length is 14 residues. CDR3 sequence reads: CASSPLREASKAFF. DNA of the CDR3: TGTGCCAGTAGTCCTCTACGCGAGGCGTCTAAAGCTTTCTTT.

The chain carries TRBV6-5 and TRBJ1-1; tentative D call: TRBD1 (5 bases). Trimming removed 8 bases from V and 4 bases from J, with 11 bases in between. Germline V CDR1 and CDR2: MNHEY, SVGAGI. The CDR3 covers 12 residues. CDR3 loop: CASGAPGTEAFF. The CDR3 region has the DNA TGTGCCAGCGGGGCTCCAGGCACTGAAGCTTTCTTT.

The chain couples TRBV19 to TRBJ2-3, with TRBD1 matching over 7 bases. The CDR3 length is 15 residues. Germline lookup yields CDR1 LNHDA and CDR2 SQIVND (reference sequence). The V segment lost 4 bases and the J segment 0 bases; nucleotides outside the gene matches: 4. Here the CDR3 DNA reads TGTGCCAGTAGTACCCGGGACAGTAGCACAGATACGCAGTATTTT. Translating gives CASSTRDSSTDTQYF.

The chain is built from TRBV30 and TRBJ2-1; TRBD1 matches at 8 bases. V was pared by 3 bases and J by 4 bases, with 2 bases of the junction left unmatched. CDR1 is GTSNPN and CDR2 is SVGIG in the germline V gene (reference sequence). The CDR3 consists of 13 residues. The CDR3 coding sequence is TGTGCCTGGAGCGACAGGGGTTACAATGAGCAGTTCTTC. This translates into CAWSDRGYNEQFF.

This clone was observed once. The genes are TRBV5-1 and TRBJ2-1, with D possibly matching TRBD2 (5 bases). CDR1 is SGHRS and CDR2 is YFSETQ in the germline V gene. The CDR3 consists of 15 residues. Trimming pared 0 bases from V and 4 bases from J, leaving 11 bases between. The CDR3 here is CASSLASGLYNEQFF. CDR3 DNA: TGCGCCAGCAGCTTGGCGTCGGGGTTATACAATGAGCAGTTCTTC. Complete variable domain (other parts from reference TRBV5-1 and TRBJ2-1): KAGVTQTPRYLIKTRGQQVTLSCSPISGHRSVSWYQQTPGQGLQFLFEYFSETQRNKGNFPGRFSGRQFSNSRSEMNVSTLELGDSALYLCASSLASGLYNEQFFGPGTRLTVL.

The V call is TRBV2, the J call TRBJ2-5, with 9 bases fitting TRBD2. This CDR3 has 13 amino acids. The germline CDR1 and CDR2 sequences are SNHLY and FYNNEI. Trimming removed 7 bases from V and 4 bases from J; junction bases left unmatched: 4. CDR3 coding DNA: TGTGCCAGCAAAAGCGGGGGGCTAGAGACCCAGTACTTC. It translates to CASKSGGLETQYF.

The rearrangement uses TRBV5-6 and TRBJ1-1; 7 nucleotides line up with TRBD1. The CDR3 sequence is 14 residues long. Germline V lookup: CDR1 SGHDT, CDR2 YYEEEE. V was pared by 3 bases and J by 5 bases, with 7 bases of the junction left unmatched. CDR3 sequence (DNA): TGTGCCAGCAGCTCGCTTCAGGGGGAGACTGAAGCTTTCTTT. It encodes CASSSLQGETEAFF.

J is TRBJ1-1 and V is TRBV11-3; no clear D. Germline V gene sequence: CDR1 SGHNT, CDR2 YENEEA. V was trimmed by 5 bases and J by 6 bases, leaving 16 bases between them. There are 14 residues in the CDR3. In DNA, the CDR3 is TGTGCCAGCAGCCCCTTAGAAGGTCTAGCTGAAGCTTTCTTT. It specifies CASSPLEGLAEAFF.

The chain recombines TRBV20-1 with TRBJ1-3; D gene ambiguous. This CDR3 comprises 16 residues. Trimming shortened V by 3 bases and J by 0 bases, and 15 bases separated the two germline ends. The germline V gene encodes CDR1 DFQATT and CDR2 SNEGSKA (reference sequence). The chain's CDR3 is CSASGLVLDSGNTIYF. The CDR3, as DNA: TGCAGTGCTAGTGGGTTGGTTCTAGACTCTGGAAACACCATATATTTT.

V gene TRBV9 combines with J gene TRBJ2-7, with D possibly matching TRBD2 (6 bases). Germline CDR1 is SGDLS and CDR2 is YYNGEE. Trimming took 4 bases from V and 5 from J, leaving 19 bases between them. The CDR3 is 15 residues long. CDR3 region: CASSSENGGGNEQYF. The CDR3 nucleotides are TGTGCCAGCAGCTCTGAGAACGGGGGTGGTAACGAGCAGTACTTC.

The chain recombines TRBV7-6 with TRBJ2-6; D is undetermined. The CDR3 sequence is 18 residues long. V gave up 5 bases and J gave up 0 bases, with 17 bases separating them. Looked up from germline, CDR1 is SGHVS and CDR2 is FNYEAQ. The CDR3 DNA is TGTGCCAGCAGCAAGCGACCTCGTCACCACTCTGGGGCCAACGTCCTGACTTTC. Residues: CASSKRPRHHSGANVLTF.

The chain employs TRBV19 and TRBJ2-6; tentative D call: TRBD1 (6 bases). The V end lost 1 base, the J end lost 0 bases, and 13 bases lay between the germline ends. This CDR3 is built from 18 residues. The V gene's germline CDR1 is LNHDA and CDR2 SQIVND (reference sequence). CDR3 loop: CASSIAGQRRSGANVLTF. The CDR3 DNA reads TGTGCCAGTAGTATAGCCGGACAGCGACGCTCTGGGGCCAACGTCCTGACTTTC.

V usage is TRBV9 and J usage is TRBJ2-1; the match to TRBD1 covers 7 bases. CDR3 length: 15 residues. The germline gives CDR1 SGDLS, CDR2 YYNGEE. Losses at the gene ends were 4 bases for V and 3 bases for J; bases not matched to a gene: 7. In DNA form, the CDR3 reads TGTGCCAGCAGCATCACCGGGACAGACTACAATGAGCAGTTCTTC. Translation gives CASSITGTDYNEQFF.

This clone turned up a few times. The chain joins TRBV5-1 to TRBJ1-2; D gene unclear. The CDR3 sequence is 15 residues long. Per germline, CDR1 SGHRS and CDR2 YFSETQ. With 0 bases removed from V and 2 bases from J, the gap between germline ends came to 11 bases. CDR3 residues: CASSLGEGWNYGYTF. In DNA, the CDR3 is TGCGCCAGCAGCTTGGGAGAGGGATGGAACTATGGCTACACCTTC.

The chain joins TRBV19 to TRBJ2-7; a possible D gene is TRBD1 (5 bases). Trimming took off 9 bases at V and 3 bases at J, with 18 bases between the two ends. Germline V gene data show CDR1 as LNHDA and CDR2 as SQIVND (reference sequence). The CDR3 sequence is 14 residues long. CDR3 sequence (DNA): TGTGCCAGCGTCCCAGGGCAGGGTAACTACGAGCAGTACTTC. Its translation is CASVPGQGNYEQYF.

The rearrangement links TRBV30 to TRBJ1-6, with 7 bases aligning to TRBD1. Germline trimming cut 1 base from V and 0 bases from J; bases unmatched to any gene: 6. The length of the CDR3 is 17 residues. The germline V gene encodes CDR1 GTSNPN and CDR2 SVGIG (reference sequence). CDR3 residues: CAWSDLTGSSYNSPLHF. The CDR3 DNA sequence: TGTGCCTGGAGTGACTTGACAGGGAGCTCCTATAATTCACCCCTCCACTTT.

CDR3 sequence reads: CASSLPPLTGGRTDTQYF. The CDR3 DNA reads TGTGCCAGCAGCTTACCCCCGCTAACGGGGGGGCGAACAGATACGCAGTATTTT. J is TRBJ2-3 and V is TRBV13; the match to TRBD2 covers 8 bases. Per germline, CDR1 PRHDT and CDR2 FYEKMQ (reference sequence). The length of the CDR3 is 18 residues. The junction had 13 bases not matched to a gene; V was cut back by 2 bases and J by 3 bases.

This chain links TRBV9 with TRBJ1-6; D is unresolved. Deletions cut 0 bases from V and 4 bases from J, with 5 bases between. Germline V CDR1 and CDR2: SGDLS, YYNGEE. There are 14 residues in the CDR3. The chain's CDR3 is CASSVAEYNSPLHF. The CDR3 DNA sequence: TGTGCCAGCAGCGTAGCGGAGTATAATTCACCCCTCCACTTT.

V and J are TRBV19 and TRBJ1-5, with 11 bases that match TRBD1. The V and J ends lost 7 bases and 6 bases, in that order; junction bases with no gene match: 2. Germline lookup yields CDR1 LNHDA and CDR2 SQIVND (reference sequence). The length of the CDR3 is 13 residues. The CDR3 is CASMGQGVQPQHF. The CDR3 DNA reads TGTGCCAGTATGGGACAGGGGGTTCAGCCCCAGCATTTT. Together with reference TRBV19 and TRBJ1-5, the CDR3 gives the full variable domain: DGGITQSPKYLFRKEGQNVTLSCEQNLNHDAMYWYRQDPGQGLRLIYYSQIVNDFQKGDIAEGYSVSREKKESFPLTVTSAQKNPTAFYLCASMGQGVQPQHFGDGTRLSIL.